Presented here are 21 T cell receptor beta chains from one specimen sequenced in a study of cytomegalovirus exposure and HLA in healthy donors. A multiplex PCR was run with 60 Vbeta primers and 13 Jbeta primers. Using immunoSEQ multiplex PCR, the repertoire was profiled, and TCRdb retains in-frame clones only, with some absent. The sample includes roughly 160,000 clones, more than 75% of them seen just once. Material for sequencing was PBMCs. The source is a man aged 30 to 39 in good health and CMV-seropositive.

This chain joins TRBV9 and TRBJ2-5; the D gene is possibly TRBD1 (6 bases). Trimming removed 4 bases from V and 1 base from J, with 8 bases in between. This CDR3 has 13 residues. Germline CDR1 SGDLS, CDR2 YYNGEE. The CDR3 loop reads CASSRGIQETQYF. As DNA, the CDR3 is TGTGCCAGCAGCAGGGGGATCCAAGAGACCCAGTACTTC.

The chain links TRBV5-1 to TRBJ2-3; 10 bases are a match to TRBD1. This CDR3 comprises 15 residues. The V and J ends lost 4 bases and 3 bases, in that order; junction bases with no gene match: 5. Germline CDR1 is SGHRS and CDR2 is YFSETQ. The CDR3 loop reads CASSPTGGATDTQYF. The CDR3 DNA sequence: TGCGCCAGCAGCCCGACAGGGGGCGCGACAGATACGCAGTATTTT.

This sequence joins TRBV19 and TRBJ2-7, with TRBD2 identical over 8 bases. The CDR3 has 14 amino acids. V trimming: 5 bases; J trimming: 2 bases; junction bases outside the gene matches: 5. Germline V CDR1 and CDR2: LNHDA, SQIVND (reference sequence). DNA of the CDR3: TGTGCCAGTAGTGGAAGGGGACTAGCCTACGAGCAGTACGTC. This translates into CASSGRGLAYEQYV.

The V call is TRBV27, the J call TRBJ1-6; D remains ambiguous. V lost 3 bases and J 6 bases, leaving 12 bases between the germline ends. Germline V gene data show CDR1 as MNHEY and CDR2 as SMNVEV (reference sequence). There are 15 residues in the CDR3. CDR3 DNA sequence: TGTGCCAGCAGTTTGGCAGGTCTCACTAATTCACCCCTCCACTTT. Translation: CASSLAGLTNSPLHF.

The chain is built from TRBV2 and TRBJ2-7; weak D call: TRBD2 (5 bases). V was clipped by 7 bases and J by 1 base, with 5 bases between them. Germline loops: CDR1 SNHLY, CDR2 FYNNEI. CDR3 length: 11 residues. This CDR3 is CASTGSYEQYV. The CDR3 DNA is TGTGCCAGCACGGGGTCCTACGAGCAGTACGTC.

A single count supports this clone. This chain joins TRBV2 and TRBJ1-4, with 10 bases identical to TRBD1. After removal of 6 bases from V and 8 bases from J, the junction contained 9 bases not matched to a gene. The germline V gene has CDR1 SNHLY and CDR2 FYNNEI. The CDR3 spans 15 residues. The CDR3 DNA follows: TGTGCCAGCAGCTTCGGCGGGACAGGGGCGGAAAAACTGTTTTTT. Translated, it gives CASSFGGTGAEKLFF.

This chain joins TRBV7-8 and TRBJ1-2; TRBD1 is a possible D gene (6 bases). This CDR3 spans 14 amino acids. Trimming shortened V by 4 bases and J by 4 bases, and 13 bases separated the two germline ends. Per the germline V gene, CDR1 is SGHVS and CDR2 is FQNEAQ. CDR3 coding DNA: TGTGCCAGCAGCTCAGGGGAGGGCCTCTATGGCTACACCTTC. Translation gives CASSSGEGLYGYTF.

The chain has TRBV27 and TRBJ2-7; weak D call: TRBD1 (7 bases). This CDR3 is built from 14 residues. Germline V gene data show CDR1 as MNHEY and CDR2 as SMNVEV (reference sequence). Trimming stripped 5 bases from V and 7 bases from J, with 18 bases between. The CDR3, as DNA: TGTGCCAGCAGTCCCGGGACAGAGGGGAGGGAGCAGTACTTC. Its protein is CASSPGTEGREQYF.

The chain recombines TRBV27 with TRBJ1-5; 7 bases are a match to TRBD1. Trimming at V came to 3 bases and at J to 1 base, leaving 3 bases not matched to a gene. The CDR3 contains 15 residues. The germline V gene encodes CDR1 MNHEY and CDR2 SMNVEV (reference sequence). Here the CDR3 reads CASSFKTGSNQPQHF. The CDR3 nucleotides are TGTGCCAGCAGTTTTAAGACAGGGAGCAATCAGCCCCAGCATTTT.

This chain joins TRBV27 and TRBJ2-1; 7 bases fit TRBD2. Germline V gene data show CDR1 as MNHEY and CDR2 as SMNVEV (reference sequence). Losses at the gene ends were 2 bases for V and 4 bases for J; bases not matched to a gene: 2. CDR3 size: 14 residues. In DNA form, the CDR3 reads TGTGCCAGCAGTTTACTAGCGGAATACAATGAGCAGTTCTTC. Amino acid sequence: CASSLLAEYNEQFF.

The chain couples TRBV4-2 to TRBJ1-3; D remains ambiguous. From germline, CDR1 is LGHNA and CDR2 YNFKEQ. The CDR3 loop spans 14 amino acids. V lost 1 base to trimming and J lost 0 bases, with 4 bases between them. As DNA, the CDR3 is TGTGCCAGCAGCCAAGTTTACTCTGGAAACACCATATATTTT. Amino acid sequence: CASSQVYSGNTIYF.

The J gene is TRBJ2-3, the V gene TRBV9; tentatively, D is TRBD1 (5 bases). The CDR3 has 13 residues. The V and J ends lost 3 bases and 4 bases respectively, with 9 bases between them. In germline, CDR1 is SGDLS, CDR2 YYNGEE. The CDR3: CASSGVGADTQYF. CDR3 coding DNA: TGTGCCAGCAGCGGGGTAGGGGCAGATACGCAGTATTTT. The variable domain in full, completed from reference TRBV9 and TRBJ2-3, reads DSGVTQTPKHLITATGQRVTLRCSPRSGDLSVYWYQQSLDQGLQFLIQYYNGEERAKGNILERFSAQQFPDLHSELNLSSLELGDSALYFCASSGVGADTQYFGPGTRLTVL.

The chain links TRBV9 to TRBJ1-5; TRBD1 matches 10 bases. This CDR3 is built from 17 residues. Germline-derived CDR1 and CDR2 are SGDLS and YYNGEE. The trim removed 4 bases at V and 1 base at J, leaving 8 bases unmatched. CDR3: CASSPWDRGGSNQPQHF. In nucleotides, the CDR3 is TGTGCCAGCAGCCCTTGGGACAGGGGAGGAAGCAATCAGCCCCAGCATTTT.

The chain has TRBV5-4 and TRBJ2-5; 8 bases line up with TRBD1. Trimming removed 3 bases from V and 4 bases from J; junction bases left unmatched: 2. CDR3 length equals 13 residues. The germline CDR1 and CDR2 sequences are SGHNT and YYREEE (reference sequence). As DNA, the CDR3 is TGTGCCAGCAGCTCCGGGACAGGAGAGACCCAGTACTTC. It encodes CASSSGTGETQYF.

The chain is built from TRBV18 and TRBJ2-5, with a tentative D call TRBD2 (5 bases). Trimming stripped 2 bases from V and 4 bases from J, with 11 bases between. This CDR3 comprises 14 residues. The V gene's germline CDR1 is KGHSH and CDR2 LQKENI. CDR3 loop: CASSPTGIGETQYF. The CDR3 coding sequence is TGTGCCAGCTCACCAACCGGGATTGGAGAGACCCAGTACTTC.

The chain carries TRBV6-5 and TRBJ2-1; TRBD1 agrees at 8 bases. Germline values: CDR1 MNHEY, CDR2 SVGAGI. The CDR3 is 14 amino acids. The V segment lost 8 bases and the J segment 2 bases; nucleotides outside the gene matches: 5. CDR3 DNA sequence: TGTGCCAGCGGGTGGGGACAGGCCTACAATGAGCAGTTCTTC. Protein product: CASGWGQAYNEQFF.

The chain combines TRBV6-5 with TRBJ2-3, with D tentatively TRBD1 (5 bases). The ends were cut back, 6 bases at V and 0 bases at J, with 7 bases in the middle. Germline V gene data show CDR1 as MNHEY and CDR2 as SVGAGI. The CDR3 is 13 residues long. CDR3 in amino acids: CASSWGSTDTQYF. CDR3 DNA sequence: TGTGCCAGCAGCTGGGGCAGCACAGATACGCAGTATTTT.

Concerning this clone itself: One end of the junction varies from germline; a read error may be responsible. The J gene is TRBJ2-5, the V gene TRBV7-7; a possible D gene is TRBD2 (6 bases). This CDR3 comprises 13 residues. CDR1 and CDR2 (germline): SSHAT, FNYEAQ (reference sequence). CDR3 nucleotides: TGTGCTAGCAGCTCGACTAGAATGGAGACCCAGTACTTC. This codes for CASSSTRMETQYF.

CDR3 sequence: CASSLYPRGNTDTQYF. Written as DNA, the CDR3 is TGTGCCAGCAGCTTATACCCCCGAGGGAACACAGATACGCAGTATTTT. The genes are TRBV11-3 and TRBJ2-3, with D maybe TRBD2 (5 bases). Trimming pared 2 bases from V and 2 bases from J, leaving 14 bases between. Germline V lookup: CDR1 SGHNT, CDR2 YENEEA. The CDR3 runs 16 residues.

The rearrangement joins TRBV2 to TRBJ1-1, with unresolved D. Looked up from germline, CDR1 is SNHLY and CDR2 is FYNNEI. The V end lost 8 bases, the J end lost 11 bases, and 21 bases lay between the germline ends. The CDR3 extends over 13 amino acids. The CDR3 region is CASRLGAAGSAFF. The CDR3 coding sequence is TGTGCCAGCCGACTGGGCGCAGCGGGGTCTGCTTTCTTT. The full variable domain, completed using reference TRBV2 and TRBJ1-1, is EPEVTQTPSHQVTQMGQEVILRCVPISNHLYFYWYRQILGQKVEFLVSFYNNEISEKSEIFDDQFSVERPDGSNFTLKIRSTKLEDSAMYFCASRLGAAGSAFFGQGTRLTVV.

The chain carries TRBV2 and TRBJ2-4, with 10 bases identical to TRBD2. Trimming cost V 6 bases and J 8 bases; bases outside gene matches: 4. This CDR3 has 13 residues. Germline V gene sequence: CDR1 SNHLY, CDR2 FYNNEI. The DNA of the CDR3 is TGTGCCAGCAGGGTAGCGGGGGGAGACATTCAGTACTTC. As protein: CASRVAGGDIQYF.